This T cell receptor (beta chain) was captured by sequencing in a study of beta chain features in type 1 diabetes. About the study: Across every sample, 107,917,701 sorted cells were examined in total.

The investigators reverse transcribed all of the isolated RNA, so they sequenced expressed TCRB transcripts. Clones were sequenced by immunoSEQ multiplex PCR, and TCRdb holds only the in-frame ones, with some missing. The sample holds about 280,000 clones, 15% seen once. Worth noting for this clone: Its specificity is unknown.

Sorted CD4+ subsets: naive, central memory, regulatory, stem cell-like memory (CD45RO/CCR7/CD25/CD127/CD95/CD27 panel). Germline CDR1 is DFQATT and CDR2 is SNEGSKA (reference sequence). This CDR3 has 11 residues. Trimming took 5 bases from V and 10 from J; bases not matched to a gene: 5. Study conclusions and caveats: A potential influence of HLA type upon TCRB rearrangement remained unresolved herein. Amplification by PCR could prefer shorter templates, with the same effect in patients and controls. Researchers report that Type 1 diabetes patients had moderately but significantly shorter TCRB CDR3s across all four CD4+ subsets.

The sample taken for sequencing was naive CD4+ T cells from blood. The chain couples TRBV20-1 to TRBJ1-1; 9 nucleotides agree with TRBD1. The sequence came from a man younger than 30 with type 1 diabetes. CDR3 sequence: CSAYRDRVAFF. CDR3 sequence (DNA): TGCAGTGCTTACCGGGACAGGGTAGCTTTCTTT.